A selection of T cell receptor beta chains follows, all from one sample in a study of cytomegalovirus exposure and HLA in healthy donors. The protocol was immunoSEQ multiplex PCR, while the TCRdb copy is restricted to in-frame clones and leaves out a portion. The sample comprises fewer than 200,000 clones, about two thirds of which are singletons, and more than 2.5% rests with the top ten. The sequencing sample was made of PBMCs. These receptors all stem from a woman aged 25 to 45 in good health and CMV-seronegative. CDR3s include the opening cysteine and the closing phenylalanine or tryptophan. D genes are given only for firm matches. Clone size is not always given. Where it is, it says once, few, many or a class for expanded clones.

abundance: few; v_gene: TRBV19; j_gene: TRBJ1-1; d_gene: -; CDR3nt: TGTGCCAGTAGGCCAGGGCAAGAAACTGAAGCTTTCTTT; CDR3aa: CASRPGQETEAFF
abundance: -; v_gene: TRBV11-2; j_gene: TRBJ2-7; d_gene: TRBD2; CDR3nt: TGTGCCAGCAGTTATGTGACTAGCGGGGTTCTCTACGAGCAGTACTTC; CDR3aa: CASSYVTSGVLYEQYF
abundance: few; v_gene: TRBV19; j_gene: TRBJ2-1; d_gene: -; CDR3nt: TGTGCCAGTAGTATGCAGCGTTATGAGCAGTTCTTC; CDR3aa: CASSMQRYEQFF
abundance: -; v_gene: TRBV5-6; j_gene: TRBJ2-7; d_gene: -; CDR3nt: TGTGCCAGCAGCCCCGAGGAGGCTTCCTACGAGCAGTACTTC; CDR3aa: CASSPEEASYEQYF
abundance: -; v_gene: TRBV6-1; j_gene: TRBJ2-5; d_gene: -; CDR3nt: TGTGCCAGCAGTTCGAGCGAGCAAGAGACCCAGTACTTC; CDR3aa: CASSSSEQETQYF
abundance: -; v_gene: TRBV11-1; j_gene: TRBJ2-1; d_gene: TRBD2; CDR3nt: TGTGCCAGCAGCGCCGCGGGGGAGGGGAACAATGAGCAGTTCTTC; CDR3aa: CASSAAGEGNNEQFF
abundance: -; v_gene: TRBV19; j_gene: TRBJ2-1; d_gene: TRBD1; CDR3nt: TGTGCCAGTAACCCAGTCCGGGACAGGGATGAGCAGTTCTTC; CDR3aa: CASNPVRDRDEQFF
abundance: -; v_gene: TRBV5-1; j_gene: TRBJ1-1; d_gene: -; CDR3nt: TGCGCCAGCAGCTCCCGCGGCCAGATGAACACTGAAGCTTTCTTT; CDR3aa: CASSSRGQMNTEAFF
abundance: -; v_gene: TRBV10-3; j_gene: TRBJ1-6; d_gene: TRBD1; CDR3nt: TGTGCCATCAGGCGACAGGGGGAAAATTCACCCCTCCACTTT; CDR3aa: CAIRRQGENSPLHF
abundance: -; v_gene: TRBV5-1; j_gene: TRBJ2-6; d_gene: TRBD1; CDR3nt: TGCGCCAGCAGCGAGGACAGGGTGGCCGGGGCCAACGTCCTGACTTTC; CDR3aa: CASSEDRVAGANVLTF
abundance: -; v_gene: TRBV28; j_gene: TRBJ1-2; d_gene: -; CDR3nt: TGTGCCAGCAGTTACCGGGGAGGCTACACCTTC; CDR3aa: CASSYRGGYTF
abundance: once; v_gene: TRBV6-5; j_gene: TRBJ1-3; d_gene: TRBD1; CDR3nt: TGTGCTTCTTATTACGGGACAGTCGGAAACACCATATATTTT; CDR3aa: CASYYGTVGNTIYF
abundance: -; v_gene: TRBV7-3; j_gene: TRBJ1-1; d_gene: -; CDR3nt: TGTGCCAGCAGCTTAACGGGCTGGAACACTGAAGCTTTCTTT; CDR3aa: CASSLTGWNTEAFF
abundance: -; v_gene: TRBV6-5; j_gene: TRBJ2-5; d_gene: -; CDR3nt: TGTGCCAGCAGTTACTCGATGGGGGGAGAGCAGTACTTC; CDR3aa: CASSYSMGGEQYF
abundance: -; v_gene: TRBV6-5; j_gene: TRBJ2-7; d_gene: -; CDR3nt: TGTGCCAGCAGTAAGCAGTTTGCAGCGAACTACGAGCAGTACTTC; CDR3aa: CASSKQFAANYEQYF
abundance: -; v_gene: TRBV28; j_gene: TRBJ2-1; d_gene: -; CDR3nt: TGTGCCAGCAGTTTACCTGCTACCAATGAGCAGTTCTTC; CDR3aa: CASSLPATNEQFF
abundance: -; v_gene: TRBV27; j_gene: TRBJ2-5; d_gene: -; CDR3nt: TGTGCCAGCAGTTTCCCGAGGGATCAAGAGACCCAGTACTTC; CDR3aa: CASSFPRDQETQYF
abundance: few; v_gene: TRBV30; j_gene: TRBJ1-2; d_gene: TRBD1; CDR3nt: TGTGCCTGGAGTCGGGACAGGGGCGGCTATGGCTACACCTTC; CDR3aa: CAWSRDRGGYGYTF
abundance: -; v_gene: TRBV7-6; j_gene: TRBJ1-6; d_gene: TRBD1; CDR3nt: TGTGCCAGCAGCCTCGGACAGGGCAGTTCACCCCTCCACTTT; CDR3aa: CASSLGQGSSPLHF
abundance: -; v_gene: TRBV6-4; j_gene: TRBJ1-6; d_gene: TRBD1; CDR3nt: TGTGCCAGCAGTGAGGGGACAGGCTATCGTTCACCCCTCCACTTT; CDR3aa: CASSEGTGYRSPLHF
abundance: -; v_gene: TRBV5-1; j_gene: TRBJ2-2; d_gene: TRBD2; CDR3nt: TGCGCCAGCAGTCTACTAGCGGGAAACAACGGGGAGCTGTTTTTT; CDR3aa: CASSLLAGNNGELFF
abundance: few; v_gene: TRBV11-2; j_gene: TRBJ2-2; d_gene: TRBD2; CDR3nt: TGTGCCAGCAGCTTAGTGGGGACTAGTGGCGGGGAGCTGTTTTTT; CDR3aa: CASSLVGTSGGELFF
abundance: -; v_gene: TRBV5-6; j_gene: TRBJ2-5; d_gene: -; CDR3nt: TGTGCCAGCAGCTACCGCCGGGGGATAGGGGAGACCCAGTACTTC; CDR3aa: CASSYRRGIGETQYF
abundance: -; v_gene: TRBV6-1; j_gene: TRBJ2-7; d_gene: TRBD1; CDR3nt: TGTGCCAGCAGTGAAGAGGCGGGACAGGGTTACGAGCAGTACTTC; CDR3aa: CASSEEAGQGYEQYF
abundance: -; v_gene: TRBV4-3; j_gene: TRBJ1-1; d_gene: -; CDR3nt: TGCGCCAGCAGCCAAGATCGAGGTTGGAGAGTCACTGAAGCTTTCTTT; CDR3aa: CASSQDRGWRVTEAFF
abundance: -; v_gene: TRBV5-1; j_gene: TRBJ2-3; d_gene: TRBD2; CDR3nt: TGCGCCAGCAGCCCAGGGGCTAGCGGGAGCACAGATACGCAGTATTTT; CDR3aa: CASSPGASGSTDTQYF
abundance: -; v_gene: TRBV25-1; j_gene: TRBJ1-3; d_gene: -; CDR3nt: TGTGCCAGCAGTGAATCAGGGACAACTGGAAACACCATATATTTT; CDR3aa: CASSESGTTGNTIYF
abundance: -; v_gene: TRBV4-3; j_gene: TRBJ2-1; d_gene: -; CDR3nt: TGCGCCAGCAGTAGTGCAGGAGGGTACAATGAGCAGTTCTTC; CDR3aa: CASSSAGGYNEQFF
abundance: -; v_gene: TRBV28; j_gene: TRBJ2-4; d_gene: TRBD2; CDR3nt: TGTGCCAGCATCAAGCGGGGGGTTATAGGGGCGTCGTACTTC; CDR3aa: CASIKRGVIGASYF
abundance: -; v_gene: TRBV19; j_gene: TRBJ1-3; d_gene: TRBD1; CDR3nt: TGTGCCAGTAGTATAGACTCCGGGACAGGCTCCGGAAACACCATATATTTT; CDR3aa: CASSIDSGTGSGNTIYF
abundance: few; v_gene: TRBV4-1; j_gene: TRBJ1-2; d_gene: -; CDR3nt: TGCGCCAGCAGCACCCCCTGGACATTGTCCGACTATGGCTACACCTTC; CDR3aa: CASSTPWTLSDYGYTF
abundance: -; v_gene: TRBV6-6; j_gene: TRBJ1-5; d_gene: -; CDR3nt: TGTGCCTTACGAGGGGAGGGGGGTCAGCCCCAGCATTTT; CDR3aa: CALRGEGGQPQHF
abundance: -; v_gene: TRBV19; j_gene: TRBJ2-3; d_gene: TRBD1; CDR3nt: TGTGCCAGTAGTACGGGACAGGGGGGAGGTACGCAGTATTTT; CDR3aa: CASSTGQGGGTQYF
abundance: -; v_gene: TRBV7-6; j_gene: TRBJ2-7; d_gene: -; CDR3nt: TGTGCCAGCAGCTCCTCACCTATACGACTCGAGCAGTACTTC; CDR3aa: CASSSSPIRLEQYF
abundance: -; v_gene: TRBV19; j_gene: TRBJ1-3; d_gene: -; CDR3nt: TGTGCCAGTAGTATAGCTGGCACAGGAAACACCATATATTTT; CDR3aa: CASSIAGTGNTIYF
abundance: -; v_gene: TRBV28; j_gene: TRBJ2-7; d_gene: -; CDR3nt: TGTGCCAGCAGGACCCGTATAGGTCCGAGGGAAACCTACGAGCAGTACTTC; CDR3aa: CASRTRIGPRETYEQYF
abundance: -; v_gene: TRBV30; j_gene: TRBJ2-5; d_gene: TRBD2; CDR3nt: TGTGCCTGGAGTGTAGGCCTAGCGGGACAAGAGACCCAGTACTTC; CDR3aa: CAWSVGLAGQETQYF
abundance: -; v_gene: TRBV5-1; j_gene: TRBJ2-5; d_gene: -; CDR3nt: TGCGCCAGCAGCCTGGGGGGTGGGAGGAACCAAGAGACCCAGTACTTC; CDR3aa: CASSLGGGRNQETQYF
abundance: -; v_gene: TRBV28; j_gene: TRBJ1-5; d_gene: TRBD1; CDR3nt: TGTGCCAGCAGGGGAGACAGGGTAGGCAATCAGCCCCAGCATTTT; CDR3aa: CASRGDRVGNQPQHF
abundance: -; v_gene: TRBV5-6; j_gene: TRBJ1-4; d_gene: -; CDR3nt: TGTGCCAGCAGCTTTAAACAGACTAATGAAAAACTGTTTTTT; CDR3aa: CASSFKQTNEKLFF
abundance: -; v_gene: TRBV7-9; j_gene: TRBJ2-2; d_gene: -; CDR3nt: TGTGCCAGCAGCTTAGGTCCACATGTGAACACCGGGGAGCTGTTTTTT; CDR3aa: CASSLGPHVNTGELFF
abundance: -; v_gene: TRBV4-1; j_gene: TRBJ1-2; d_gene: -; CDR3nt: TGCGCCAGCAGCCAACCCGGGAGTAACTATGGCTACACCTTC; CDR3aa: CASSQPGSNYGYTF
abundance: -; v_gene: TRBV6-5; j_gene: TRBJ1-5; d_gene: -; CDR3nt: TGTGCCAGCAGCCCCCGGCTAGGTGGCAATCAGCCCCAGCATTTT; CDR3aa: CASSPRLGGNQPQHF
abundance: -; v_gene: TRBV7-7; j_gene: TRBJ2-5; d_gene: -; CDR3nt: TGTGCTAGCAGCCCCGGCAGGGATGAGACCCAGTACTTC; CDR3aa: CASSPGRDETQYF
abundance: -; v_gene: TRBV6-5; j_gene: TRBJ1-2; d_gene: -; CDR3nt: TGTGCCAGCAGTTACGCGAAAGCTAACTATGGCTACACCTTC; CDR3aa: CASSYAKANYGYTF